This entry lists 32 T cell receptor beta chains sequenced from one sample in a study of cytomegalovirus exposure and HLA in healthy donors. It was with 60 Vbeta and 13 Jbeta primers that the PCR ran. Method: immunoSEQ multiplex PCR; TCRdb's copy keeps in-frame clones and lacks some. The sample has about 70,000 clones; the top ten hold 2.4%. The sequencing sample was made of PBMCs. The receptors shown here come from a female donor in good health and CMV-seropositive.

The chain uses TRBV18 and TRBJ2-3; TRBD1 matches 7 bases. The germline V gene encodes CDR1 KGHSH and CDR2 LQKENI. Trimming took 6 bases from V and 7 from J; bases not matched to a gene: 7. The CDR3 runs to 13 residues. The CDR3 bases are TGTGCCAGCTCGAGGGACAGACTAAATACGCAGTATTTT. Encoded protein: CASSRDRLNTQYF.

The V gene is TRBV28, the J gene TRBJ1-6, with D perhaps matching TRBD1 (6 bases). The CDR3 runs to 17 residues. From germline, CDR1 is MDHEN and CDR2 SYDVKM. Between the trimmed V and J ends, which lost 1 base and 10 bases, there was a span of 20 bases. DNA of the CDR3: TGTGCCAGCAGTTTATACAGCCTGGGGGGGCTTGGATCACCCCTCCACTTT. Protein sequence: CASSLYSLGGLGSPLHF.

This chain links TRBV30 with TRBJ2-2, with 9 bases that match TRBD1. Trimming at V came to 2 bases and at J to 4 bases, leaving 5 bases not matched to a gene. CDR3 length: 15 amino acids. Germline assignment: CDR1 GTSNPN and CDR2 SVGIG (reference sequence). The CDR3: CAWSIRDRVTGELFF. CDR3 nucleotide sequence: TGTGCCTGGAGTATCAGGGACAGGGTCACCGGGGAGCTGTTTTTT.

The gene calls are TRBV20-1 and TRBJ2-1; D is unclear. The length of the CDR3 is 11 residues. CDR1 is DFQATT, CDR2 SNEGSKA, per germline (reference sequence). The V end was cut by 6 bases, the J end by 8 bases, with 11 bases between. The CDR3 loop is CSAITLDEQFF. Written as DNA, the CDR3 is TGCAGTGCCATCACTTTAGATGAGCAGTTCTTC.

This chain uses TRBV18 with TRBJ2-6; TRBD1 aligns across 7 bases. The CDR3 is 18 amino acids. Germline loops: CDR1 KGHSH, CDR2 LQKENI. Trimming removed 3 bases from V and 0 bases from J; junction bases left unmatched: 8. The CDR3 protein is CASSPIPGQSSGANVLTF. The CDR3 DNA reads as TGTGCCAGCTCACCTATTCCGGGACAGAGCTCTGGGGCCAACGTCCTGACTTTC.

The chain links TRBV6-4 to TRBJ2-3; possible D gene TRBD1, 8 bases. This CDR3 region has 15 residues. V lost 5 bases and J 5 bases, leaving 17 bases between the germline ends. CDR1 MRHNA and CDR2 SNTAGT come from the germline V gene. DNA for the CDR3: TGTGCCAGCAGTTCACAGGGGGAGGGAGGAGATACGCAGTATTTT. This codes for CASSSQGEGGDTQYF.

CDR3 sequence: CSVVRAGVHNEQFF. CDR3 bases: TGCAGCGTCGTCAGGGCGGGGGTCCACAATGAGCAGTTCTTC. This rearrangement joins TRBV29-1 to TRBJ2-1; 7 bases fit TRBD2. Germline V gene data show CDR1 as SQVTM and CDR2 as ANQGSEA. V dropped 6 bases and J dropped 5; count of bases not matched to a gene: 10. The length of the CDR3 is 14 residues.

The rearrangement links TRBV29-1 to TRBJ1-2; TRBD1 matches 9 bases. Trimming took 3 bases from V and 4 from J; bases not matched to a gene: 3. Germline V gene sequence: CDR1 SQVTM, CDR2 ANQGSEA. This CDR3 comprises 13 residues. The CDR3, as DNA: TGCAGCGTTGAGGTGGACAGGGGCTATGGCTACACCTTC. It yields the protein CSVEVDRGYGYTF.

The J gene is TRBJ2-7, the V gene TRBV7-2; D not certain. V lost 5 bases, J lost 1 base, and 6 bases lay in between. CDR3 length equals 12 residues. In germline, CDR1 is SGHTA, CDR2 FQGNSA. For the CDR3, the DNA is TGTGCCAGCAGCCTACCTTCCTACGAGCAGTACTTC. This gives the protein CASSLPSYEQYF. The entire variable domain, with the rest obtained from reference TRBV7-2 and TRBJ2-7, is as follows: GAGVSQSPSNKVTEKGKDVELRCDPISGHTALYWYRQSLGQGLEFLIYFQGNSAPDKSGLPSDRFSAERTGGSVSTLTIQRTQQEDSAVYLCASSLPSYEQYFGPGTRLTVT.

The CDR3 nucleotides are TGTGCCTGGAGTCCCGTGGGGGGTTCCGAGACCCAGTACTTC. It is translated as CAWSPVGGSETQYF. V usage is TRBV30 and J usage is TRBJ2-5; tentative D call: TRBD2 (6 bases). This CDR3 is 14 amino acids long. In germline, CDR1 is GTSNPN, CDR2 SVGIG (reference sequence). V was pared by 2 bases and J by 5 bases, with 15 bases between. Based on the CDR3 plus reference TRBV30 and TRBJ2-5, the full variable domain is SQTIHQWPATLVQPVGSPLSLECTVEGTSNPNLYWYRQAAGRGLQLLFYSVGIGQISSEVPQNLSASRPQDRQFILSSKKLLLSDSGFYLCAWSPVGGSETQYFGPGTRLLVL.

J is TRBJ1-5 and V is TRBV19; D gene unclear. The ends were cut back, 4 bases at V and 7 bases at J, with 17 bases in the middle. The CDR3 sequence is 15 residues long. The germline CDR1 and CDR2 sequences are LNHDA and SQIVND (reference sequence). The CDR3 nucleotides read TGTGCCAGTAGTAGTGACTGGCTCGGAAGGCAGCCCCAGCATTTT. Translating gives CASSSDWLGRQPQHF.

The chain joins TRBV5-4 to TRBJ2-7, with a possible D match to TRBD2 (5 bases). Trimming took 1 base from V and 7 from J, leaving 18 bases between them. This CDR3 has 15 residues. Germline V gene sequence: CDR1 SGHNT, CDR2 YYREEE (reference sequence). This CDR3 is CASSLWPRGRGEQYF. The DNA for the CDR3 is TGTGCCAGCAGCTTGTGGCCTCGCGGGCGAGGGGAGCAGTACTTC.

J is TRBJ1-1 and V is TRBV25-1; a possible D gene is TRBD1 (5 bases). CDR1 MGHDK and CDR2 SYGVNS come from the germline V gene. Trimming left V 0 bases short and J 4 bases short, with 21 bases between. The CDR3 has 18 amino acids. CDR3 nucleotide sequence: TGTGCCAGCAGTGAATATAAGCGAGCAGGGATCAAGACCACTGAAGCTTTCTTT. Its translation is CASSEYKRAGIKTTEAFF.

This rearrangement joins TRBV9 to TRBJ1-2; the D gene is possibly TRBD1 (6 bases). V lost 4 bases and J lost 5, with 18 bases in between. From germline, CDR1 is SGDLS and CDR2 YYNGEE. The CDR3 sequence is 15 residues long. CDR3 residues: CASSPSPQGKYGYTF. CDR3 sequence (DNA): TGTGCCAGCAGCCCCTCCCCACAGGGAAAATATGGCTACACCTTC.

The chain is built from TRBV28 and TRBJ2-3, with 11 bases matching TRBD2. V lost 6 bases and J lost 2; bases outside the gene matches: 10. The germline V gene encodes CDR1 MDHEN and CDR2 SYDVKM. CDR3 length: 17 amino acids. This CDR3 is CASSPPLLAGATDTQYF. The DNA for the CDR3 is TGTGCCAGCAGCCCCCCACTACTAGCGGGGGCCACAGATACGCAGTATTTT.

J is TRBJ1-6 and V is TRBV29-1, with 7 bases fitting TRBD1. The CDR3 spans 16 residues. V dropped 4 bases and J dropped 6; count of bases not matched to a gene: 12. Germline-derived CDR1 and CDR2 are SQVTM and ANQGSEA. The CDR3 protein is CSVGKGRDRVNSPLHF. As DNA, the CDR3 is TGCAGCGTTGGGAAGGGCCGCGACAGGGTTAATTCACCCCTCCACTTT. Variable domain in full (rest from reference TRBV29-1 and TRBJ1-6): SAVISQKPSRDICQRGTSLTIQCQVDSQVTMMFWYRQQPGQSLTLIATANQGSEATYESGFVIDKFPISRPNLTFSTLTVSNMSPEDSSIYLCSVGKGRDRVNSPLHFGNGTRLTVT.

Remarks on this clone: This sample includes further DNA sequences coding for the same CDR3. The chain recombines TRBV30 with TRBJ1-2, with TRBD1 identical over 9 bases. The germline CDR1 and CDR2 sequences are GTSNPN and SVGIG (reference sequence). With 0 bases clipped from V and 5 bases from J, the junction kept 1 base outside the gene matches. This CDR3 has 13 amino acids. CDR3 nucleotides: TGTGCCTGGAGTGTAGGGACAGGGTATGGCTACACCTTC. Translation gives CAWSVGTGYGYTF.

This chain connects TRBV9 to TRBJ2-1, with D possibly TRBD1 on 6 matching bases. Germline V gives CDR1 SGDLS, CDR2 YYNGEE. This CDR3 is 14 amino acids long. V was pared by 1 base and J by 10 bases, with 15 bases between. CDR3 coding DNA: TGTGCCAGCAGCGTAAATCCAGGGGTTTTGGAGCAGTTCTTC. This sequence encodes CASSVNPGVLEQFF.

The V call is TRBV20-1, the J call TRBJ2-7; 8 positions match TRBD1. The CDR3 has 11 residues. Per the germline V gene, CDR1 is DFQATT and CDR2 is SNEGSKA (reference sequence). V dropped 2 bases and J dropped 9; count of bases not matched to a gene: 3. CDR3 sequence (DNA): TGCAGTGCTAGACACACAGGGGGGCAGTACTTC. It is translated as CSARHTGGQYF.

The genes are TRBV7-2 and TRBJ1-5, with a weak D call TRBD1 (5 bases). The V and J ends lost 4 bases and 2 bases respectively, with 15 bases between them. In germline, CDR1 is SGHTA, CDR2 FQGNSA. CDR3 length equals 16 residues. CDR3 sequence (DNA): TGTGCCAGCAGCTGGGACTCCTCGAAGGGCAATCAGCCCCAGCATTTT. Amino acids: CASSWDSSKGNQPQHF.

V is TRBV27 and J is TRBJ1-2, with TRBD1 matching over 8 bases. Germline lookup yields CDR1 MNHEY and CDR2 SMNVEV (reference sequence). The CDR3 spans 17 residues. V dropped 4 bases and J dropped 3; count of bases not matched to a gene: 13. This chain's CDR3 is CASSSARTGWGDYGYTF. The CDR3 bases are TGTGCCAGCAGTTCTGCTCGGACAGGGTGGGGTGACTATGGCTACACCTTC.

The V gene is TRBV28, the J gene TRBJ2-5; D might be TRBD1 (6 bases). Germline CDR1 and CDR2: MDHEN and SYDVKM. The CDR3 consists of 14 residues. Trimming took 4 bases from V and 4 from J, leaving 13 bases between them. The CDR3 coding sequence is TGTGCCAGCAGTTCCCCAGGGGCAACAGAGACCCAGTACTTC. This encodes CASSSPGATETQYF.

The V and J genes are TRBV28 and TRBJ2-7; unclear D gene. The CDR3 loop spans 13 amino acids. Germline CDR1 and CDR2: MDHEN and SYDVKM. V was pared by 2 bases and J by 6 bases, with 11 bases between. The CDR3 sequence: CASSLPQVSEQYF. The CDR3 DNA follows: TGTGCCAGCAGTTTACCCCAAGTGAGCGAGCAGTACTTC.

The J gene is TRBJ1-2, the V gene TRBV29-1, with TRBD1 as a possible D gene (6 bases). The germline V and J ends were trimmed by 3 bases and 0 bases, with 8 bases remaining between them. This CDR3 comprises 13 residues. Germline CDR1 and CDR2: SQVTM and ANQGSEA. CDR3: CSVETGPNYGYTF. CDR3 nucleotides: TGCAGCGTTGAGACAGGTCCTAACTATGGCTACACCTTC.

The V call is TRBV2, the J call TRBJ2-4, with 7 positions matching TRBD2. Trimming took 10 bases from V and 6 from J; bases not matched to a gene: 12. The CDR3 runs to 14 residues. Germline V gene lookup returns CDR1 SNHLY and CDR2 FYNNEI. CDR3: CATSGGSGSNIQYF. For the CDR3, the DNA is TGTGCCACCTCGGGGGGAAGCGGGTCAAACATTCAGTACTTC.

CDR3 sequence reads: CASSPPGAGTNEKLFF. The DNA for the CDR3 is TGTGCCAGCTCACCACCAGGGGCCGGAACTAATGAAAAACTGTTTTTT. This chain links TRBV18 with TRBJ1-4; perhaps TRBD1 as D (5 bases). Per the germline V gene, CDR1 is KGHSH and CDR2 is LQKENI. This CDR3 is 16 amino acids long. The V and J ends lost 0 bases and 1 base respectively, with 9 bases between them.

V and J are TRBV6-5 and TRBJ1-2; D perhaps matches TRBD1 (5 bases). CDR1 is MNHEY and CDR2 is SVGAGI in the germline V gene. Trimming removed 2 bases at V and 4 bases at J, with 11 bases between. The CDR3 totals 14 residues. This CDR3 reads CASSYGGTAYGYTF. CDR3 in DNA: TGTGCCAGCAGTTACGGGGGGACGGCCTATGGCTACACCTTC.

The CDR3 coding sequence is TGTGCCAGCAGTTTATTGCAGAGCAATCAGCCCCAGCATTTT. Its protein product is CASSLLQSNQPQHF. The rearrangement uses TRBV28 and TRBJ1-5; no reliable D call. This CDR3 has 14 amino acids. V was trimmed by 1 base and J by 1 base, leaving 5 bases between them. Germline V gene sequence: CDR1 MDHEN, CDR2 SYDVKM. Full variable domain (missing parts from reference TRBV28 and TRBJ1-5): DVKVTQSSRYLVKRTGEKVFLECVQDMDHENMFWYRQDPGLGLRLIYFSYDVKMKEKGDIPEGYSVSREKKERFSLILESASTNQTSMYLCASSLLQSNQPQHFGDGTRLSIL.

The chain employs TRBV2 and TRBJ2-7; TRBD1 aligns across 8 bases. This CDR3 region has 15 residues. V was pared by 2 bases and J by 3 bases, with 6 bases of the junction left unmatched. Germline CDR1 and CDR2: SNHLY and FYNNEI. CDR3 sequence: CASSELGTGDYEQYF. CDR3 nucleotide sequence: TGTGCCAGCAGTGAACTCGGGACAGGAGACTACGAGCAGTACTTC. The full variable domain, completed using reference TRBV2 and TRBJ2-7, is EPEVTQTPSHQVTQMGQEVILRCVPISNHLYFYWYRQILGQKVEFLVSFYNNEISEKSEIFDDQFSVERPDGSNFTLKIRSTKLEDSAMYFCASSELGTGDYEQYFGPGTRLTVT.

On this clone: The same CDR3 can be traced to other DNA sequences in this sample. The chain couples TRBV30 to TRBJ1-1; no clear D. Trimming removed 2 bases at V and 0 bases at J, with 13 bases between. Germline CDR1 reads GTSNPN; CDR2 reads SVGIG (reference sequence). The CDR3 sequence is 15 residues long. This CDR3 is CAWSRTASMNTEAFF. CDR3 bases: TGTGCCTGGAGTAGGACTGCAAGTATGAACACTGAAGCTTTCTTT.

The chain uses TRBV6-1 and TRBJ2-3; 8 nucleotides agree with TRBD2. Per germline, CDR1 MNHNS and CDR2 SASEGT. V trimming: 2 bases; J trimming: 6 bases; junction bases outside the gene matches: 7. CDR3 length: 15 amino acids. CDR3 nucleotide sequence: TGTGCCAGCAGTGAACTCGGGGGGGCACCGGATACGCAGTATTTT. Its protein is CASSELGGAPDTQYF.

CDR3 nucleotide sequence: TGTGCCAGCAGCCCGACAGGCCCGGGTGAAGCTTTCTTT. Protein product: CASSPTGPGEAFF. V usage is TRBV7-9 and J usage is TRBJ1-1; D may be TRBD1 (6 bases). The V end lost 5 bases, the J end lost 7 bases, and 14 bases lay between the germline ends. The CDR3 is made up of 13 amino acids. From germline, CDR1 is SEHNR and CDR2 FQNEAQ (reference sequence).